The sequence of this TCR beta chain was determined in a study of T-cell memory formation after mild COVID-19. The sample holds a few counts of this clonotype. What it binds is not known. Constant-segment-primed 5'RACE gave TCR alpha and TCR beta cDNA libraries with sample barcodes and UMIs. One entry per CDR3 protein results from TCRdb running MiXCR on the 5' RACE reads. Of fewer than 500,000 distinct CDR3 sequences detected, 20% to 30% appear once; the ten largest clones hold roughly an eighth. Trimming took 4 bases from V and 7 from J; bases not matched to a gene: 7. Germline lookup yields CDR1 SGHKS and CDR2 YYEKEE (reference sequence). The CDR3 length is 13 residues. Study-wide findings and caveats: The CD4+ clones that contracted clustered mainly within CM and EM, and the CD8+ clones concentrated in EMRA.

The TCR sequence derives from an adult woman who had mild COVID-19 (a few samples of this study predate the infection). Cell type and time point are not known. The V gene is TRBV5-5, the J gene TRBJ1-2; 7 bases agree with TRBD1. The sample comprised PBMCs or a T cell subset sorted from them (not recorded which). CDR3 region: CASSLDRLIGYTF. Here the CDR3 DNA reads TGTGCCAGCAGCCTGGACAGGCTCATTGGCTACACCTTC.